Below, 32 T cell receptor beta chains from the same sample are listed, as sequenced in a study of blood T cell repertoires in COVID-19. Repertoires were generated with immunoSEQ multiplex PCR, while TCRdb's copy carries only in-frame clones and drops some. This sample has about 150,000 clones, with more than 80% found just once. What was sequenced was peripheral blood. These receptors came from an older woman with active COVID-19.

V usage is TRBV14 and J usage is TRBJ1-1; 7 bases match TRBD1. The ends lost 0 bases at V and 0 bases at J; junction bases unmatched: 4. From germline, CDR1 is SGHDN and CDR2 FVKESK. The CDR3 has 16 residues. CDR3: CASSQDRGNLNTEAFF. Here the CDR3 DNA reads TGTGCCAGCAGCCAAGACAGGGGGAATTTGAACACTGAAGCTTTCTTT.

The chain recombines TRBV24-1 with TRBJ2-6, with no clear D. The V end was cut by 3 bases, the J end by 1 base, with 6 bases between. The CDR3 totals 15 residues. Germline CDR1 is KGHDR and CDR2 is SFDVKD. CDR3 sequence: CATSDTGSGANVLTF. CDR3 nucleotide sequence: TGTGCCACCAGTGATACCGGTTCTGGGGCCAACGTCCTGACTTTC.

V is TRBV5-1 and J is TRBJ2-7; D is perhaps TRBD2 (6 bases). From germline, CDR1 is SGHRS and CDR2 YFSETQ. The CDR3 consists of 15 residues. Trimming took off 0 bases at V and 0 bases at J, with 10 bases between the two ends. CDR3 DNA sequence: TGCGCCAGCAGCTTGGGGTCTAGCGACTCCTACGAGCAGTACTTC. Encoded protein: CASSLGSSDSYEQYF.

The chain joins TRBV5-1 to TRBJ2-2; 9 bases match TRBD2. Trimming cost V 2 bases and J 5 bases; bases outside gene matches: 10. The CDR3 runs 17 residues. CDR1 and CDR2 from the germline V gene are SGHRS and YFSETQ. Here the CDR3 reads CASSLLGPGLATGELFF. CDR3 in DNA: TGCGCCAGCAGCTTATTAGGACCGGGACTAGCTACCGGGGAGCTGTTTTTT.

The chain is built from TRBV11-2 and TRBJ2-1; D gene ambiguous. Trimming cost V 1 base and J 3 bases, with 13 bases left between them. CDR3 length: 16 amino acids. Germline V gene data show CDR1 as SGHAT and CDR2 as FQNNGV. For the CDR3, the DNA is TGTGCCAGCAGCTTAGCCCTCTCTGCGGTCTACAATGAGCAGTTCTTC. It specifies CASSLALSAVYNEQFF.

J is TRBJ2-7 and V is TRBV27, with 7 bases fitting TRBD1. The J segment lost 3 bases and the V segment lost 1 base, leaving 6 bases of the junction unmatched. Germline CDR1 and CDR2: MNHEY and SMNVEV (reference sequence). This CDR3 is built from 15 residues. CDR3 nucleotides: TGTGCCAGCAGTTTATGGGGACAGACCTACTACGAGCAGTACTTC. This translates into CASSLWGQTYYEQYF.

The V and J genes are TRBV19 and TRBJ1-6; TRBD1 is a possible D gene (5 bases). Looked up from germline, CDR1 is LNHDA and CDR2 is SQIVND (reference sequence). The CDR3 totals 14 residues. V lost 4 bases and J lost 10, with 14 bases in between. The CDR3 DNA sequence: TGTGCCAGTAGTAAAGTGACAGACGGGTCACCCCTCCACTTT. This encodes CASSKVTDGSPLHF.

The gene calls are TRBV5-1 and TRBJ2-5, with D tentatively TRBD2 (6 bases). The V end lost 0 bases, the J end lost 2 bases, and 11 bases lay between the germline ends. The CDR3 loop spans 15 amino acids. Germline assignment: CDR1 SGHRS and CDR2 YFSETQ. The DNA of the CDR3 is TGCGCCAGCAGCTTGGGACTAGTGGGACAAGAGACCCAGTACTTC. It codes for CASSLGLVGQETQYF.

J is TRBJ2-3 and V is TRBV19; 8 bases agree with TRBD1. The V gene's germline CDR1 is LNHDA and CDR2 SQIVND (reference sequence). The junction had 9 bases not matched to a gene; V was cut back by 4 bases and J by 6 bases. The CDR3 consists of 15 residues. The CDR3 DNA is TGTGCCAGTAGTAACGGACAGGGTAGTTCGGATACGCAGTATTTT. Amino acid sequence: CASSNGQGSSDTQYF.

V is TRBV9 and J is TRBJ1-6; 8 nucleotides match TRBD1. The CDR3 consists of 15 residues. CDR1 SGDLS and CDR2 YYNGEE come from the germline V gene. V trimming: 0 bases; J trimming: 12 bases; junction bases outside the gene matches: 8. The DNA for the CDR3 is TGTGCCAGCAGCGTAGCGGGGACAGGCCTCCTACCCCTCCACTTT. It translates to CASSVAGTGLLPLHF.

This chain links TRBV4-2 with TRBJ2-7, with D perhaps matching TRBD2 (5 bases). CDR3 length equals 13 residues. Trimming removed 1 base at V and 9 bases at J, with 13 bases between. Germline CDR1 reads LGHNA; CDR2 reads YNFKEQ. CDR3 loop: CASSQGGVGGQYF. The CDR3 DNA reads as TGTGCCAGCAGCCAAGGGGGTGTAGGAGGGCAGTACTTC.

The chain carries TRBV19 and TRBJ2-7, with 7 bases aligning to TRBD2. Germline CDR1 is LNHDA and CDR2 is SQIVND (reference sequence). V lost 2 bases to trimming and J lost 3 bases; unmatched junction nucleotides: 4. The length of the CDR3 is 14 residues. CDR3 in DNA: TGTGCCAGTAGTATAAGCGGGATCAGCTACGAGCAGTACTTC. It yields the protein CASSISGISYEQYF.

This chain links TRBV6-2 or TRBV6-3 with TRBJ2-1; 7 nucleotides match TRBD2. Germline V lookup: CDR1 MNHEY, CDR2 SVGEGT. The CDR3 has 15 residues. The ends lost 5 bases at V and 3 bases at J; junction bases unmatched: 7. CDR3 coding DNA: TGTGCCAGCAGTCTCCTAGGCGGGGGCTACAATGAGCAGTTCTTC. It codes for CASSLLGGGYNEQFF.

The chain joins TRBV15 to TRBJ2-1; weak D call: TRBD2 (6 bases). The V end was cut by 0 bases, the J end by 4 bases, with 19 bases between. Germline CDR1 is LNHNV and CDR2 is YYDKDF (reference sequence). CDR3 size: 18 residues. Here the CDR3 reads CATSRDPGESWGYNEQFF. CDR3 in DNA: TGTGCCACCAGCAGAGATCCGGGGGAGTCTTGGGGTTACAATGAGCAGTTCTTC.

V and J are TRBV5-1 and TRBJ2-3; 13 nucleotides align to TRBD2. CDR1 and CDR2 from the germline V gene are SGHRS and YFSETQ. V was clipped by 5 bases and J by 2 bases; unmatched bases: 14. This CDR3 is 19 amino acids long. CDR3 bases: TGCGCCAGCAGAGCGGGACTAGCGGGAATAGCCCTCACCACAGATACGCAGTATTTT. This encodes CASRAGLAGIALTTDTQYF.

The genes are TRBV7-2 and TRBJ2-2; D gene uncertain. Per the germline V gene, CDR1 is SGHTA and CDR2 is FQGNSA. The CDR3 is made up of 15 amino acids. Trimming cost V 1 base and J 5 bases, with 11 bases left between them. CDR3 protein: CASSLGRASTGELFF. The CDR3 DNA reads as TGTGCCAGCAGCTTAGGGAGAGCGAGTACCGGGGAGCTGTTTTTT.

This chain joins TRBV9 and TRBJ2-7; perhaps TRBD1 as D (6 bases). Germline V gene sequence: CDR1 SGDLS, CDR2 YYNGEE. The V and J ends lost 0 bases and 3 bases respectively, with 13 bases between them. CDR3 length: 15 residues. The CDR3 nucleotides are TGTGCCAGCAGCGTAGCGACAGGAGTGAACTACGAGCAGTACTTC. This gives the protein CASSVATGVNYEQYF.

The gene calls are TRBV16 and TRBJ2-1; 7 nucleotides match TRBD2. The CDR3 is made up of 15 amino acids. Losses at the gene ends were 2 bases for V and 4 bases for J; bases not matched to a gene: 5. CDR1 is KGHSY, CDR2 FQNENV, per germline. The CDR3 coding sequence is TGTGCCAGCAGCCAACAGCGGGATGTTTACAATGAGCAGTTCTTC. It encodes CASSQQRDVYNEQFF.

CDR3 sequence: CASSYRQETDTQYF. CDR3 nucleotide sequence: TGTGCCAGCAGCTACCGACAGGAGACAGATACGCAGTATTTT. The rearrangement links TRBV11-2 to TRBJ2-3, with D possibly matching TRBD1 (6 bases). From germline, CDR1 is SGHAT and CDR2 FQNNGV. The CDR3 spans 14 residues. Deletions cut 4 bases from V and 3 bases from J, with 11 bases between. Full variable domain (outside the CDR3, taken from reference TRBV11-2 and TRBJ2-3): EAGVAQSPRYKIIEKRQSVAFWCNPISGHATLYWYQQILGQGPKLLIQFQNNGVVDDSQLPKDRFSAERLKGVDSTLKIQPAKLEDSAVYLCASSYRQETDTQYFGPGTRLTVL.

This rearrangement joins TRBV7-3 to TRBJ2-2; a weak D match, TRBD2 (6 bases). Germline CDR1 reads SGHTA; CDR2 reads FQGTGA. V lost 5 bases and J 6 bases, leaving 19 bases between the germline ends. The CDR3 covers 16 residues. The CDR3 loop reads CASSLGPRRRAGELFF. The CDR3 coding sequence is TGTGCCAGCAGCCTAGGACCCCGGCGGAGGGCCGGGGAGCTGTTTTTT.

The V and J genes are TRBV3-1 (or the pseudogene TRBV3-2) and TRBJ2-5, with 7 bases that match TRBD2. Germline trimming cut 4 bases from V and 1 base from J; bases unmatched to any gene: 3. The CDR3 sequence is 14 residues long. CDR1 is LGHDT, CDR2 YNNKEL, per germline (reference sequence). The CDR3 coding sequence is TGTGCCAGCAGCCCTAGCGGTCTCCAAGAGACCCAGTACTTC. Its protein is CASSPSGLQETQYF.

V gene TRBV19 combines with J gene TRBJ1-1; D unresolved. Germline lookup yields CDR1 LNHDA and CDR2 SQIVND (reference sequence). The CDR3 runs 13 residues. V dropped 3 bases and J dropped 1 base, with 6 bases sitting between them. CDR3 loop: CASSITRNTEAFF. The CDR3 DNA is TGTGCCAGTAGTATCACTCGGAACACTGAAGCTTTCTTT.

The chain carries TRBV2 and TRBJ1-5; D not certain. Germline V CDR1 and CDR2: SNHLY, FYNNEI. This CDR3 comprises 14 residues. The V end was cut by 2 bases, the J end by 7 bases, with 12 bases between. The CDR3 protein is CASSESGGPQPQHF. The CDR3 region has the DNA TGTGCCAGCAGTGAAAGCGGAGGGCCCCAGCCCCAGCATTTT.

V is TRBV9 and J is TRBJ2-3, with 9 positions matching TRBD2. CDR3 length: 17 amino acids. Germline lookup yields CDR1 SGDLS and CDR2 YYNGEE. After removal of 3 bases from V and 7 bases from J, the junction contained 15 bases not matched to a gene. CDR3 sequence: CASSADEGLAVAYTQYF. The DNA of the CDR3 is TGTGCCAGCAGCGCAGATGAGGGACTAGCCGTCGCTTATACGCAGTATTTT.

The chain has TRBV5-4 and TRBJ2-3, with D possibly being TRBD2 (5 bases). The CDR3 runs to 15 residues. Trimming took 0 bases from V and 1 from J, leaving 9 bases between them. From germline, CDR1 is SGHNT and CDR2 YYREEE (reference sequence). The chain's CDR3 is CASSLDLRGTDTQYF. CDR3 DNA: TGTGCCAGCAGCTTGGATTTGAGGGGCACAGATACGCAGTATTTT.

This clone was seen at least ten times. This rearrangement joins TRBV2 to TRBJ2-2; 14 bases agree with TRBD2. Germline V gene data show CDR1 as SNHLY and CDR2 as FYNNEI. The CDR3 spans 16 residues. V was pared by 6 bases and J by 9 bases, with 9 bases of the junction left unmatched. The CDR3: CASRPTGTSGRRELFF. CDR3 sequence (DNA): TGTGCCAGCAGACCTACCGGGACTAGCGGGAGACGGGAGCTGTTTTTT.

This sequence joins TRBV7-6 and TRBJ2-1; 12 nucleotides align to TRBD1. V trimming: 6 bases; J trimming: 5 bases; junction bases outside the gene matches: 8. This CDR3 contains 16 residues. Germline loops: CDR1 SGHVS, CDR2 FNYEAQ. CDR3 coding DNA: TGTGCCAGCAGTCATACGGGACAGGGGGCGGACAATGAGCAGTTCTTC. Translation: CASSHTGQGADNEQFF.

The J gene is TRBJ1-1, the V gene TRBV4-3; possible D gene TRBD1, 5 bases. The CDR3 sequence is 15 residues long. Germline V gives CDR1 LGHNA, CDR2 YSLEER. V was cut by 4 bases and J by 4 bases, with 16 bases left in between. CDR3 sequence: CASSRVGGIRTEAFF. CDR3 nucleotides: TGCGCCAGCAGCCGGGTGGGGGGGATACGCACTGAAGCTTTCTTT.

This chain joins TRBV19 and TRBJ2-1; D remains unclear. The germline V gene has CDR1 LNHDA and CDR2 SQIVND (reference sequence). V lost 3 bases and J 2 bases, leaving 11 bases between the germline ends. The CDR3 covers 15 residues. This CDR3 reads CASSISGFPYNEQFF. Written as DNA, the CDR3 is TGTGCCAGTAGTATTTCAGGTTTCCCCTACAATGAGCAGTTCTTC. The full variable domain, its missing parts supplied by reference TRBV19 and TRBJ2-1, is DGGITQSPKYLFRKEGQNVTLSCEQNLNHDAMYWYRQDPGQGLRLIYYSQIVNDFQKGDIAEGYSVSREKKESFPLTVTSAQKNPTAFYLCASSISGFPYNEQFFGPGTRLTVL.

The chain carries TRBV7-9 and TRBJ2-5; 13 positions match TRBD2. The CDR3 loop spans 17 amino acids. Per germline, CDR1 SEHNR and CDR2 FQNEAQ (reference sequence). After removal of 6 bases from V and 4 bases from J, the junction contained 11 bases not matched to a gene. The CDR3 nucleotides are TGTGCCAGCAGTCCCGGGACTAGCGGGGCGCCGTCAGAGACCCAGTACTTC. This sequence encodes CASSPGTSGAPSETQYF.

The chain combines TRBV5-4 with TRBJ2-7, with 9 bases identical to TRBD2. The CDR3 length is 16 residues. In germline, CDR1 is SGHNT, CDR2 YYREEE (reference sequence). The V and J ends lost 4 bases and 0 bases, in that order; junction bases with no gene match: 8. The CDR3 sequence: CASSALTSGASYEQYF. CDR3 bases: TGTGCCAGCAGCGCCTTGACTAGCGGAGCCTCCTACGAGCAGTACTTC.

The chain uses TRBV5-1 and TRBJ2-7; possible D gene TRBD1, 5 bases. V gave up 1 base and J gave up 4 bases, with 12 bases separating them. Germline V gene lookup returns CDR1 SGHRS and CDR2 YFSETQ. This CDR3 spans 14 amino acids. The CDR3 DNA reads TGCGCCAGCAGCTTGCTCTTTACAGGTTACGAGCAGTACTTC. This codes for CASSLLFTGYEQYF.